The 26 T cell receptor beta chains reported below all come from one sample, sequenced in a study of blood T cell repertoires in COVID-19 (dated by TCRdb to the early 2020s). Library prep was done by the immunoSEQ multiplex PCR assay. Imported from immuneACCESS, the table was reduced by TCRdb to in-frame sequences with V and J called. These copies leave out some clones; in studies compared against another copy, an unresolved V gene accounts for under half, and the cause of the remainder is not known. This sample holds 270,000 or so clones; 70% to 90% were observed only once. Clones ranked in the top ten supply 5% to 8% of the sample. Input material: PBMCs or T cells enriched from blood (not recorded which). Source of these receptors: a woman in her forties or fifties who had been exposed to COVID-19.

V and J are TRBV27 and TRBJ2-1, with D uncertain. Germline CDR1 reads MNHEY; CDR2 reads SMNVEV (reference sequence). V was trimmed by 3 bases and J by 0 bases, leaving 15 bases between them. This CDR3 has 17 residues. The chain's CDR3 is CASSFSSRVSSYNEQFF. In DNA form, the CDR3 reads TGTGCCAGCAGTTTCTCGTCACGGGTTAGCTCCTACAATGAGCAGTTCTTC.

The chain couples TRBV9 to TRBJ2-7; 9 bases map to TRBD1. The CDR3 is made up of 15 amino acids. CDR1 is SGDLS, CDR2 YYNGEE, per germline. V lost 3 bases to trimming and J lost 2 bases; unmatched junction nucleotides: 6. CDR3 residues: CASSGGQGVTYEQYF. The CDR3, as DNA: TGTGCCAGCAGCGGGGGACAGGGAGTTACCTACGAGCAGTACTTC.

The chain is built from TRBV6-5 and TRBJ1-2, with 7 bases identical to TRBD1. CDR1 is MNHEY, CDR2 SVGAGI, per germline. V lost 8 bases to trimming and J lost 7 bases; unmatched junction nucleotides: 13. The CDR3 totals 14 residues. CDR3 sequence reads: CASLVGGPLGGYTF. CDR3 sequence (DNA): TGTGCCAGCCTGGTAGGGGGCCCACTCGGTGGCTACACCTTC.

This chain connects TRBV18 to TRBJ1-3; a possible D gene is TRBD1 (6 bases). V was shortened by 6 bases and J by 7 bases, with 16 bases between the two germline ends. CDR3 length: 14 residues. From germline, CDR1 is KGHSH and CDR2 LQKENI. The CDR3 reads CASSSTRQENTIYF. DNA of the CDR3: TGTGCCAGCTCGTCTACCCGACAGGAGAACACCATATATTTT.

The chain has TRBV5-1 and TRBJ2-5; the D gene is possibly TRBD2 (5 bases). The CDR3 is made up of 13 amino acids. V lost 4 bases, J lost 5 bases, and 12 bases lay in between. Germline V gives CDR1 SGHRS, CDR2 YFSETQ. The CDR3 region has the DNA TGCGCCAGCAGCCCGGGCCCGGGGGAGACCCAGTACTTC. The encoded protein is CASSPGPGETQYF.

This clone has a single count. The chain joins TRBV5-5 to TRBJ1-5, with a weak D call TRBD1 (6 bases). Deletions cut 4 bases from V and 5 bases from J, with 16 bases between. Germline loops: CDR1 SGHKS, CDR2 YYEKEE (reference sequence). This CDR3 has 15 amino acids. The chain's CDR3 is CASSRQVQLDQPQHF. DNA of the CDR3: TGTGCCAGCAGCCGACAGGTCCAGTTAGATCAGCCCCAGCATTTT.

This clone has a handful of counts. V is TRBV29-1 and J is TRBJ1-5; 10 bases fit TRBD1. Germline V gene sequence: CDR1 SQVTM, CDR2 ANQGSEA. CDR3 size: 12 residues. With V trimmed by 7 bases and J by 11 bases, 8 bases remained unmatched. CDR3 sequence (DNA): TGCAGCGCCCAATTGACAGGGGGCTCCCAGCATTTT. This codes for CSAQLTGGSQHF.

This chain joins TRBV11-2 and TRBJ1-3, with unresolved D. The CDR3 has 11 amino acids. The V end lost 5 bases, the J end lost 4 bases, and 3 bases lay between the germline ends. CDR1 SGHAT and CDR2 FQNNGV come from the germline V gene. CDR3 nucleotides: TGTGCCAGCAGCCCAGGAAACACCATATATTTT. Its protein is CASSPGNTIYF.

The J gene is TRBJ1-6, the V gene TRBV5-1, with D tentatively TRBD1 (5 bases). Germline CDR1 SGHRS, CDR2 YFSETQ. CDR3 length: 15 residues. Trimming cost V 4 bases and J 9 bases, with 17 bases left between them. The CDR3 reads CASSPGGRVGSPLHF. CDR3 in DNA: TGCGCCAGCAGCCCAGGCGGCAGGGTGGGTTCACCCCTCCACTTT.

The chain is built from TRBV5-1 and TRBJ1-1; D is unresolved. Germline CDR1 and CDR2: SGHRS and YFSETQ. V dropped 1 base and J dropped 4 bases, with 11 bases sitting between them. The CDR3 contains 14 residues. The DNA of the CDR3 is TGCGCCAGCAGCTTGAATTCGGTTGGCACTGAAGCTTTCTTT. Residues: CASSLNSVGTEAFF.

The chain employs TRBV6-4 and TRBJ1-2; a weak D match, TRBD1 (5 bases). This CDR3 is built from 14 residues. The germline V gene encodes CDR1 MRHNA and CDR2 SNTAGT. Trimming shortened V by 2 bases and J by 7 bases, and 14 bases separated the two germline ends. The CDR3 is CASSDRWQGSGYTF. The CDR3 DNA sequence: TGTGCCAGCAGTGACAGGTGGCAGGGCTCTGGCTACACCTTC.

V usage is TRBV29-1 and J usage is TRBJ1-1; D may be TRBD1 (5 bases). V was pared by 3 bases and J by 5 bases, with 10 bases between. CDR1 is SQVTM and CDR2 is ANQGSEA in the germline V gene. The CDR3 runs 12 residues. The CDR3 coding sequence is TGCAGCGTTGATCAGGGTGGGACTGAAGCTTTCTTT. Encoded protein: CSVDQGGTEAFF.

The chain carries TRBV5-6 and TRBJ1-1; 7 bases agree with TRBD1. This CDR3 contains 16 residues. Germline V lookup: CDR1 SGHDT, CDR2 YYEEEE. The trim removed 6 bases at V and 4 bases at J, leaving 15 bases unmatched. The CDR3 is CASKRGRGPQGTEAFF. The DNA for the CDR3 is TGTGCCAGCAAGCGGGGGAGGGGGCCACAGGGCACTGAAGCTTTCTTT.

V and J are TRBV18 and TRBJ1-6; TRBD1 matches 8 bases. In germline, CDR1 is KGHSH, CDR2 LQKENI. After removal of 3 bases from V and 6 bases from J, the junction contained 4 bases not matched to a gene. CDR3 length equals 15 residues. The CDR3, as DNA: TGTGCCAGCTCACCGGGACAGGCTATTAATTCACCCCTCCACTTT. Amino acid sequence: CASSPGQAINSPLHF.

The CDR3 nucleotides read TGTGCCAGCAGCTTGCGTGCTTATTCGGACGAGCAGTACTTC. Protein: CASSLRAYSDEQYF. The chain is built from TRBV5-6 and TRBJ2-7, with D unclear. V shed 1 base and J shed 5 bases, with 13 bases lying between them. This CDR3 region has 14 residues. Germline CDR1 is SGHDT and CDR2 is YYEEEE. Using reference TRBV5-6 and TRBJ2-7 for the parts outside the CDR3, the full variable domain is DAGVTQSPTHLIKTRGQQVTLRCSPKSGHDTVSWYQQALGQGPQFIFQYYEEEERQRGNFPDRFSGHQFPNYSSELNVNALLLGDSALYLCASSLRAYSDEQYFGPGTRLTVT.

This clone was counted only a few times. The J gene is TRBJ1-2, the V gene TRBV18, with D possibly matching TRBD1 (6 bases). The CDR3 contains 14 residues. Germline V gives CDR1 KGHSH, CDR2 LQKENI. V lost 5 bases and J 6 bases, leaving 16 bases between the germline ends. The CDR3 DNA follows: TGTGCCAGCTCATGGGACACCAAAGGCGATGGCTACACCTTC. This sequence encodes CASSWDTKGDGYTF.

This clone has just a few counts. The V call is TRBV6-4, the J call TRBJ2-3; 11 bases align to TRBD2. V was clipped by 6 bases and J by 6 bases; unmatched bases: 5. From germline, CDR1 is MRHNA and CDR2 SNTAGT. The CDR3 spans 14 residues. CDR3 sequence reads: CASSASGGRDTQYF. Here the CDR3 DNA reads TGTGCCAGCAGCGCTAGCGGGGGGCGGGATACGCAGTATTTT.

V gene TRBV19 combines with J gene TRBJ1-2; a possible D gene is TRBD1 (6 bases). Trimming removed 8 bases at V and 8 bases at J, with 18 bases between. Germline lookup yields CDR1 LNHDA and CDR2 SQIVND (reference sequence). The length of the CDR3 is 13 residues. The CDR3 coding sequence is TGTGCCAGTCGACAGGTCGCGCGTGAGGGCTACACCTTC. Translation: CASRQVAREGYTF.

The V and J genes are TRBV7-6 and TRBJ2-3; D perhaps matches TRBD2 (5 bases). V lost 2 bases and J lost 1, with 10 bases in between. The germline CDR1 and CDR2 sequences are SGHVS and FNYEAQ. The CDR3 loop spans 15 amino acids. This CDR3 reads CASSLTRVGTDTQYF. In nucleotides, the CDR3 is TGTGCCAGCAGCTTAACGCGGGTGGGCACAGATACGCAGTATTTT.

J is TRBJ2-1 and V is TRBV2; D gene uncertain. Trimming removed 4 bases at V and 5 bases at J, with 3 bases between. The CDR3 loop spans 11 amino acids. CDR1 and CDR2 from the germline V gene are SNHLY and FYNNEI. CDR3 DNA: TGTGCCAGCAGTGTAAACAATGAGCAGTTCTTC. This translates into CASSVNNEQFF.

The chain combines TRBV19 with TRBJ1-2; D remains unclear. V was trimmed by 7 bases and J by 3 bases, leaving 18 bases between them. Germline V gene sequence: CDR1 LNHDA, CDR2 SQIVND (reference sequence). This CDR3 region has 15 residues. CDR3 sequence (DNA): TGTGCCAGTAAAATGGCAGACAACACGGACTATGGCTACACCTTC. Residues: CASKMADNTDYGYTF. The variable domain in full, completed from reference TRBV19 and TRBJ1-2, reads DGGITQSPKYLFRKEGQNVTLSCEQNLNHDAMYWYRQDPGQGLRLIYYSQIVNDFQKGDIAEGYSVSREKKESFPLTVTSAQKNPTAFYLCASKMADNTDYGYTFGSGTRLTVV.

This chain connects TRBV9 to TRBJ1-2; 10 bases map to TRBD1. V gave up 4 bases and J gave up 7 bases; unmatched junction bases: 10. CDR3 length: 15 amino acids. Germline CDR1 and CDR2: SGDLS and YYNGEE. CDR3 DNA sequence: TGTGCCAGCAGCCCCCGGGACAGGGGAGTATTTGGCTACACCTTC. Translating it yields CASSPRDRGVFGYTF.

The chain links TRBV10-3 to TRBJ1-3; TRBD1 is a possible D gene (6 bases). V was shortened by 4 bases and J by 1 base, with 14 bases between the two germline ends. This CDR3 has 16 amino acids. Germline CDR1 and CDR2: ENHRY and SYGVKD. CDR3 bases: TGTGCCATCAGTGTGGACAGCTTCCTTTCTGGAAACACCATATATTTT. Amino acids: CAISVDSFLSGNTIYF.

This rearrangement joins TRBV5-1 to TRBJ2-2, with 8 bases identical to TRBD1. The V and J ends lost 1 base and 7 bases, in that order; junction bases with no gene match: 9. This CDR3 is 16 amino acids long. CDR1 SGHRS and CDR2 YFSETQ come from the germline V gene. CDR3 residues: CASSLTTGELGGELFF. The CDR3 DNA reads as TGCGCCAGCAGCTTGACGACAGGGGAGTTGGGCGGGGAGCTGTTTTTT.

The V and J genes are TRBV13 and TRBJ2-1; D possibly corresponds to TRBD2 (6 bases). The CDR3 contains 17 residues. CDR1 PRHDT and CDR2 FYEKMQ come from the germline V gene (reference sequence). Trimming pared 5 bases from V and 5 bases from J, leaving 22 bases between. The CDR3 protein is CASSHRRSRGTDNEQFF. CDR3 DNA: TGTGCCAGCAGCCATCGTAGGTCGCGGGGTACCGACAATGAGCAGTTCTTC.

The gene calls are TRBV28 and TRBJ2-7; tentatively, D is TRBD2 (6 bases). CDR1 MDHEN and CDR2 SYDVKM come from the germline V gene. V lost 7 bases and J 1 base, leaving 11 bases between the germline ends. This CDR3 contains 13 residues. For the CDR3, the DNA is TGTGCCAGCAAGGACGGGGGTTCCTACGAGCAGTACTTC. This gives the protein CASKDGGSYEQYF.